The 21 T cell receptor beta chains reported below all come from one sample, sequenced in a study of T cell responses to AZD1222 COVID-19 vaccine. Assay used: immunoSEQ multiplex PCR; TCRdb lists only in-frame clones, some missing. Among about 80,000 clones listed, approximately 83% were seen once. The sample consisted of peripheral blood, taken 28 days after the second AZD1222 dose. The receptors shown here come from an adult who received the AZD1222 COVID-19 vaccine.

V and J are TRBV28 and TRBJ1-5; 8 bases are a match to TRBD1. V dropped 5 bases and J dropped 5; count of bases not matched to a gene: 8. In germline, CDR1 is MDHEN, CDR2 SYDVKM. The CDR3 loop spans 15 amino acids. CDR3 amino acids: CASSKTGTGHQPQHF. DNA of the CDR3: TGTGCCAGCAGTAAGACCGGGACAGGTCATCAGCCCCAGCATTTT. Complete variable domain (other parts from reference TRBV28 and TRBJ1-5): DVKVTQSSRYLVKRTGEKVFLECVQDMDHENMFWYRQDPGLGLRLIYFSYDVKMKEKGDIPEGYSVSREKKERFSLILESASTNQTSMYLCASSKTGTGHQPQHFGDGTRLSIL.

A remark on this clone: Other DNA sequences in the same sample also yield this CDR3. The J gene is TRBJ2-5, the V gene TRBV18; 8 bases are shared with TRBD2. From germline, CDR1 is KGHSH and CDR2 LQKENI. The trim removed 3 bases at V and 1 base at J, leaving 1 base unmatched. The CDR3 is made up of 14 amino acids. The chain's CDR3 is CASSPSGGQETQYF. Written as DNA, the CDR3 is TGTGCCAGCTCACCGAGCGGGGGCCAAGAGACCCAGTACTTC.

The chain's CDR3 is CASSRAGDTEAFF. The CDR3, as DNA: TGTGCCAGCAGCCGAGCGGGGGATACTGAAGCTTTCTTT. This chain uses TRBV7-9 with TRBJ1-1; a possible D gene is TRBD1 (5 bases). Germline V gives CDR1 SEHNR, CDR2 FQNEAQ (reference sequence). The CDR3 is 13 residues long. V was cut by 5 bases and J by 5 bases, with 12 bases left in between.

This chain uses TRBV3-1 (or the pseudogene TRBV3-2) with TRBJ2-7; unclear D gene. The ends were cut back, 0 bases at V and 2 bases at J, with 11 bases in the middle. Germline V lookup: CDR1 LGHDT, CDR2 YNNKEL (reference sequence). The CDR3 totals 15 residues. The DNA for the CDR3 is TGTGCCAGCAGCCAAGACCTCGCAACCCCCTACGAGCAGTACTTC. Amino acid sequence: CASSQDLATPYEQYF.

The chain has TRBV27 and TRBJ1-5; D perhaps matches TRBD1 (5 bases). Germline assignment: CDR1 MNHEY and CDR2 SMNVEV (reference sequence). V lost 5 bases and J lost 2, with 19 bases in between. This CDR3 is built from 17 residues. The CDR3 nucleotides read TGTGCCAGCAGTCCGGGGGTGTCAGGGACGGGCAATCAGCCCCAGCATTTT. It specifies CASSPGVSGTGNQPQHF.

V is TRBV6-5 and J is TRBJ2-5; unclear D gene. Germline CDR1 reads MNHEY; CDR2 reads SVGAGI. The CDR3 covers 13 residues. The V and J ends lost 7 bases and 2 bases respectively, with 11 bases between them. CDR3 region: CASNVHGQETQYF. CDR3 DNA sequence: TGTGCCAGCAATGTTCACGGTCAAGAGACCCAGTACTTC.

V gene TRBV6-1 combines with J gene TRBJ1-6; the D is unclear. V was cut by 3 bases and J by 4 bases, with 4 bases left in between. Looked up from germline, CDR1 is MNHNS and CDR2 is SASEGT. The CDR3 is 13 residues long. The CDR3 bases are TGTGCCAGCAGTGATACATATAATTCACCCCTCCACTTT. Its translation: CASSDTYNSPLHF.

This chain uses TRBV7-3 with TRBJ1-1; no definite D call. From germline, CDR1 is SGHTA and CDR2 FQGTGA. There are 14 residues in the CDR3. V dropped 5 bases and J dropped 1 base, with 11 bases sitting between them. The CDR3 nucleotides read TGTGCCAGCAGCCCCGTAGGGTCGAACACTGAAGCTTTCTTT. Amino acid sequence: CASSPVGSNTEAFF.

This chain uses TRBV9 with TRBJ2-7, with TRBD1 matching over 7 bases. CDR1 SGDLS and CDR2 YYNGEE come from the germline V gene. Germline trimming cut 4 bases from V and 1 base from J; bases unmatched to any gene: 5. This CDR3 has 14 amino acids. CDR3 region: CASSPWDSSYEQYF. CDR3 sequence (DNA): TGTGCCAGCAGCCCATGGGACAGTTCCTACGAGCAGTACTTC.

The chain combines TRBV10-3 with TRBJ1-5; D might be TRBD1 (5 bases). CDR3 length equals 16 residues. V lost 0 bases to trimming and J lost 2 bases, with 11 bases between them. From germline, CDR1 is ENHRY and CDR2 SYGVKD. For the CDR3, the DNA is TGTGCCATCAGTGAGTCAGGGACTCAAGGCAATCAGCCCCAGCATTTT. This translates into CAISESGTQGNQPQHF.

This clone was found a few times. The chain recombines TRBV4-1 with TRBJ1-2; 7 bases agree with TRBD1. The CDR3 is 15 amino acids. J gave up 5 bases and V 0 bases, and 6 bases lay outside the gene matches. Germline V gene data show CDR1 as MGHRA and CDR2 as YSYEKL. The CDR3: CASSQENRGSYGYTF. The CDR3 DNA reads TGCGCCAGCAGCCAAGAGAACAGGGGAAGTTATGGCTACACCTTC.

The rearrangement joins TRBV27 to TRBJ1-3, with D possibly being TRBD1 (5 bases). Germline CDR1 and CDR2: MNHEY and SMNVEV (reference sequence). The CDR3 extends over 15 amino acids. Between the trimmed V and J ends, which lost 2 bases and 2 bases, there was a span of 10 bases. The CDR3 reads CASSLRGTPGNTIYF. The CDR3 DNA reads TGTGCCAGCAGTTTACGAGGGACGCCTGGAAACACCATATATTTT.

The chain combines TRBV5-1 with TRBJ1-2; D may be TRBD1 (6 bases). CDR1 is SGHRS, CDR2 YFSETQ, per germline. V lost 0 bases to trimming and J lost 4 bases, with 7 bases between them. CDR3 length equals 13 residues. The CDR3 spells CASSLDRVYGYTF. The CDR3, as DNA: TGCGCCAGCAGCTTGGACAGGGTCTATGGCTACACCTTC. The full variable domain, rest sourced from reference TRBV5-1 and TRBJ1-2, is KAGVTQTPRYLIKTRGQQVTLSCSPISGHRSVSWYQQTPGQGLQFLFEYFSETQRNKGNFPGRFSGRQFSNSRSEMNVSTLELGDSALYLCASSLDRVYGYTFGSGTRLTVV.

V usage is TRBV24-1 and J usage is TRBJ2-7, with no clear D. Trimming took 1 base from V and 0 from J, leaving 3 bases between them. Germline V gene sequence: CDR1 KGHDR, CDR2 SFDVKD. The CDR3 runs 13 residues. CDR3 DNA: TGTGCCACCAGTGATTTCAGCTCCTACGAGCAGTACTTC. Its protein product is CATSDFSSYEQYF.

In DNA form, the CDR3 reads TGCGCCAGCAGCCCCCCCGCAGGGACAGGGGAAAAACTGTTTTTT. It yields the protein CASSPPAGTGEKLFF. The J gene is TRBJ1-4, the V gene TRBV4-1; 9 bases fit TRBD1. CDR3 size: 15 residues. Germline trimming cut 4 bases from V and 8 bases from J; bases unmatched to any gene: 8. CDR1 and CDR2 (germline): MGHRA, YSYEKL.

The gene calls are TRBV9 and TRBJ2-2; TRBD2 matches at 8 bases. The CDR3 is 16 amino acids. Germline lookup yields CDR1 SGDLS and CDR2 YYNGEE. Trimming took 2 bases from V and 1 from J; bases not matched to a gene: 4. In DNA form, the CDR3 reads TGTGCCAGCAGCGTCGGCGGGGGGCGGAACACCGGGGAGCTGTTTTTT. Its protein is CASSVGGGRNTGELFF.

The chain couples TRBV6-5 to TRBJ2-2; no firm D call. Trimming took off 6 bases at V and 8 bases at J, with 19 bases between the two ends. CDR1 and CDR2 from the germline V gene are MNHEY and SVGAGI. The CDR3 totals 15 residues. This CDR3 is CASRPPGHTVGELFF. Here the CDR3 DNA reads TGTGCCAGCAGACCGCCGGGCCACACGGTTGGGGAGCTGTTTTTT.

The CDR3 sequence is CASSSLTGYALAFF. The CDR3 coding sequence is TGTGCCAGCAGCTCCCTAACAGGATACGCGCTAGCTTTCTTT. V and J are TRBV11-2 and TRBJ1-1; D possibly corresponds to TRBD1 (5 bases). Germline loops: CDR1 SGHAT, CDR2 FQNNGV. The V and J ends lost 4 bases and 10 bases respectively, with 19 bases between them. CDR3 length: 14 amino acids.

The chain has TRBV28 and TRBJ1-6; D call uncertain. This CDR3 is 15 amino acids long. V was clipped by 7 bases and J by 12 bases, with 22 bases between them. Germline assignment: CDR1 MDHEN and CDR2 SYDVKM. CDR3 sequence: CASIRPGRPDLPLHF. CDR3 coding DNA: TGTGCCAGCATCCGACCGGGCAGACCGGACCTACCCCTCCACTTT.

The table lists this clone with a count of one. This chain links TRBV6-5 with TRBJ1-6; no clear D. Germline V gene data show CDR1 as MNHEY and CDR2 as SVGAGI. Trimming pared 2 bases from V and 7 bases from J, leaving 12 bases between. CDR3 length: 15 residues. As DNA, the CDR3 is TGTGCCAGCAGTTACCCGAGAAATACAAATTCACCCCTCCACTTT. Its protein product is CASSYPRNTNSPLHF.

The chain is built from TRBV12-3 or TRBV12-4 and TRBJ1-2; TRBD1 is a possible D gene (5 bases). V was shortened by 2 bases and J by 8 bases, with 9 bases between the two germline ends. This CDR3 contains 12 residues. CDR3 region: CASSLNGGGYTF. Here the CDR3 DNA reads TGTGCCAGCAGTTTAAATGGGGGGGGCTACACCTTC.